The source of this T cell receptor (beta chain) is a study of blood T cell repertoires in COVID-19. Study context: Both acute and convalescent COVID-19 samples were obtained from the United States, Italy and Spain.

Profiled with immunoSEQ multiplex PCR; TCRdb holds only in-frame clones, not every one. This sample has some 350,000 clones, with more than 75% found just once. The TCR originated in a woman under 30 who had recovered from COVID-19. The sample was peripheral blood.

CDR3 DNA: TGTGCCAGCAGCCGAAGAGCTTACGAGCAGTACGTC. It yields the protein CASSRRAYEQYV. This sequence joins TRBV5-6 and TRBJ2-7; D is undetermined. Germline-derived CDR1 and CDR2 are SGHDT and YYEEEE. The CDR3 has 12 residues. V was cut by 4 bases and J by 4 bases, with 9 bases left in between.